This TCR beta chain emerged from a study of radiotherapy plus CTLA-4 blockade in lung cancer. Findings and limits, study-wide: Radiotherapy was combined with ipilimumab, and tumor-derived TCR clones then expanded in blood.

CDR1 is SGHRS and CDR2 is YFSETQ in the germline V gene. The CDR3 has 13 residues. Deletions cut 0 bases from V and 6 bases from J, with 7 bases between. As concerns this clone: Its target is unknown.

Profiling relied on immunoSEQ multiplex PCR, and the TCRdb table lists in-frame clones only, not all of them. This repertoire shows around 82,000 clones, approximately 86% found once; its top ten account for around 17%. The specimen comprised peripheral blood, sampled from a patient treated with radiotherapy plus ipilimumab. The rearrangement joins TRBV5-1 to TRBJ1-5; D remains unclear. This TCR was recovered from a human donor with non-small cell lung cancer that progressed on radiotherapy plus ipilimumab. CDR3 in amino acids: CASSLGVAQPQHF. The CDR3 DNA reads as TGCGCCAGCAGCTTGGGGGTTGCTCAGCCCCAGCATTTT.